This T cell receptor (beta chain) was sequenced in a study of blood T cells in healthy people across ages. The CDR3 has 16 amino acids. The germline CDR1 and CDR2 sequences are SEHNR and FQNEAQ (reference sequence). Trimming shortened V by 2 bases and J by 5 bases, and 16 bases separated the two germline ends. Peripheral blood from each donor was collected in a volume of about 9.9 milliliters. A sample-barcoded 5' primer and a J-beta primer mix were used in a second PCR of roughly 6 to 12 cycles. MiXCR, run by TCRdb on the 5' RACE reads, gives a single entry per CDR3 protein. The table lists 1.5 million to 1.9 million distinct CDR3 sequences, under 55% of them singletons.

The genes are TRBV7-9 and TRBJ2-1; D not certain. Sequencing was done on a sample of blood. This sequence originates from a woman aged 18-29 years in good health. The CDR3 is CASSLRRPTGHNEQFF. The CDR3 DNA reads as TGTGCCAGCAGCTTAAGACGCCCCACGGGCCACAATGAGCAGTTCTTC.